The rows below give T cell receptor beta chains drawn from one sample of a study of Ad26.COV2.S vaccination and SARS-CoV-2 variants. TCRdb's table, derived via immunoSEQ multiplex PCR, lists solely in-frame clones and lacks some. The data hold about 250,000 clones, with around nine tenths observed a single time. Sequenced here: peripheral blood, sampled in a trial of Ad26.COV2.S vaccine versus placebo. The receptors here all came from a person aged 18-65 years who received the Ad26.COV2.S COVID-19 vaccine or a placebo. The CDR3 runs from the conserved cysteine through the conserved F or W. Fields, in order: J gene, D gene, clone size, V gene, CDR3 protein, CDR3 DNA. D genes are given only for firm matches. Not all rows give a size; the values are once, few, many and, for expanded clones, a class.

J: TRBJ1-2; D: TRBD1; size: .; V: TRBV5-6; CDR3: CASSPGTGEGYTF; DNA: TGTGCCAGCAGCCCCGGGACAGGGGAAGGCTACACCTTC
J: TRBJ2-1; D: .; size: .; V: TRBV5-4; CDR3: CASSLYPVEQFF; DNA: TGTGCCAGCAGCTTGTACCCAGTTGAGCAGTTCTTC
J: TRBJ2-5; D: TRBD2; size: .; V: TRBV30; CDR3: CAWSSTRTSGGAETQYF; DNA: TGTGCCTGGAGTTCCACTCGGACTAGCGGGGGGGCTGAGACCCAGTACTTC
J: TRBJ1-1; D: .; size: many; V: TRBV18; CDR3: CASSPLRGEAFF; DNA: TGTGCCAGCTCACCTCTAAGAGGTGAAGCTTTCTTT
J: TRBJ1-6; D: TRBD1; size: few; V: TRBV4-1; CDR3: CASSQTGRSANSPLHF; DNA: TGCGCCAGCAGTCAGACAGGGCGGTCGGCGAATTCACCCCTCCACTTT
J: TRBJ1-1; D: .; size: .; V: TRBV10-1; CDR3: CASRPLSRRLTEAFF; DNA: TGCGCCAGCAGACCTCTGTCCCGCCGCCTCACTGAAGCTTTCTTT
J: TRBJ1-2; D: .; size: .; V: TRBV9; CDR3: CASSEGYGYTF; DNA: TGTGCCAGCAGCGAGGGCTATGGCTACACCTTC
J: TRBJ1-6; D: .; size: .; V: TRBV19; CDR3: CASSIEALSYNSPLHF; DNA: TGTGCCAGTAGTATAGAAGCCCTCTCCTATAATTCACCCCTCCACTTT
J: TRBJ2-1; D: .; size: .; V: TRBV18; CDR3: CASSPQVSSYNEQFF; DNA: TGTGCCAGCTCACCACAGGTTAGCTCCTACAATGAGCAGTTCTTC
J: TRBJ2-3; D: .; size: once; V: TRBV5-1; CDR3: CASSLAALTSTDTQYF; DNA: TGCGCCAGCAGCTTGGCAGCATTAACTAGCACAGATACGCAGTATTTT
J: TRBJ2-5; D: TRBD2; size: .; V: TRBV3-1/TRBV3-2; CDR3: CASSPSTSGSSGETQYF; DNA: TGTGCCAGCAGCCCCTCGACTAGCGGGAGCTCGGGAGAGACCCAGTACTTC
J: TRBJ1-2; D: .; size: once; V: TRBV3-1/TRBV3-2; CDR3: CASSHSKVLGGYTF; DNA: TGTGCCAGCAGCCATTCAAAGGTGCTGGGAGGCTACACCTTC
J: TRBJ1-5; D: TRBD1; size: .; V: TRBV6-2/TRBV6-3; CDR3: CASSQGTGVGQPQHF; DNA: TGTGCCAGCAGCCAGGGGACAGGCGTGGGTCAGCCCCAGCATTTT